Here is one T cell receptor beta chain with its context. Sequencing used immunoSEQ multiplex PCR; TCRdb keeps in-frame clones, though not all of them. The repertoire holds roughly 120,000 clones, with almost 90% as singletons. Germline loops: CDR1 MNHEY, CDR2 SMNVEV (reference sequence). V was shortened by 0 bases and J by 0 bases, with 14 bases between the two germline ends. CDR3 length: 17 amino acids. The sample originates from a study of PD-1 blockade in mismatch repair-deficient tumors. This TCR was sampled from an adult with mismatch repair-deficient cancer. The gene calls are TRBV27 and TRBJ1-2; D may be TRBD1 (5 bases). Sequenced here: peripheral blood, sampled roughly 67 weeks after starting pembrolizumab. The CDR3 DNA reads TGTGCCAGCAGTTTATCGGGCACAGGACCCACTAACTATGGCTACACCTTC. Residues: CASSLSGTGPTNYGYTF.